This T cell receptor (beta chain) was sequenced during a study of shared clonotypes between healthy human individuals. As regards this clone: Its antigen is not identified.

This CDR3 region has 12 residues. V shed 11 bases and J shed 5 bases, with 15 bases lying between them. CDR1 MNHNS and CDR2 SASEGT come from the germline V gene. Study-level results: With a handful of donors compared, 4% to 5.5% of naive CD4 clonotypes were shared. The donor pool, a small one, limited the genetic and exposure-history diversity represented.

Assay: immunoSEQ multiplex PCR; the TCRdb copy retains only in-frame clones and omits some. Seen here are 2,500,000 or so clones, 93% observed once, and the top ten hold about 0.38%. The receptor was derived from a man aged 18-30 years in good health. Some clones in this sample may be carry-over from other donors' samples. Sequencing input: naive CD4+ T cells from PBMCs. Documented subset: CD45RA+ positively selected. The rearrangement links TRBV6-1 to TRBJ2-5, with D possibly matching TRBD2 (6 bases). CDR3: CAANLRGETQYF. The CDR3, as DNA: TGTGCCGCTAATCTACGGGGGGAGACCCAGTACTTC.